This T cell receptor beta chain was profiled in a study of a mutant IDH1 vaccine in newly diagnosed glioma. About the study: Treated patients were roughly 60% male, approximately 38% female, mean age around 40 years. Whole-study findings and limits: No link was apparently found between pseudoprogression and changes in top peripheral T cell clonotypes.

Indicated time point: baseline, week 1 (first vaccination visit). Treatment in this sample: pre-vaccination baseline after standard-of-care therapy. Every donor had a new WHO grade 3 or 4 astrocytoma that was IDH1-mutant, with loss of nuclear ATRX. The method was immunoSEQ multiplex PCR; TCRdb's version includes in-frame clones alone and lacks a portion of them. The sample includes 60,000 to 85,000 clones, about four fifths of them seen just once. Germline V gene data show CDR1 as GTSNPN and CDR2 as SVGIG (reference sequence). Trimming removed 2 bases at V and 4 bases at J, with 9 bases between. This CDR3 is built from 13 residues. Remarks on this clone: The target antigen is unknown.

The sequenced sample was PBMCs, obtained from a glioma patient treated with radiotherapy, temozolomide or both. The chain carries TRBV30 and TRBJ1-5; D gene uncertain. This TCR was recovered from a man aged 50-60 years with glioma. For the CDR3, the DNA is TGTGCCTGGAGTACATCTCAAAATCAGCCCCAGCATTTT. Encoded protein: CAWSTSQNQPQHF.